The rows below give T cell receptor beta chains drawn from one sample of a study of CD8 T cells in Susac syndrome. TCRdb re-analysed the immunoSEQ multiplex PCR reads in MiXCR, keeping a single row per CDR3 protein. Of 150,000 to 200,000 distinct CDR3 sequences in the sample, approximately 93% were seen once. Input material: CD4+ T cells from PBMCs. The receptors shown here come from a human donor with multiple sclerosis. Each CDR3 is given without its conserved first and last residue. A D gene is named only where the DNA matches it firmly.

d_call	v_call	j_call	cdr3_aa
NA	TRBV29-1	TRBJ1-1	SVDPDTNTEAF
NA	TRBV12-3/TRBV12-4	TRBJ1-1	ASRGPKRAF
NA	TRBV29-1	TRBJ2-7	SVDSLGDEQY
NA	TRBV7-2	TRBJ1-1	ASSFYSGEISEAF
NA	TRBV29-1	TRBJ1-2	SAGSGVGANYGYT
TRBD2	TRBV20-1	TRBJ2-1	SARGDPGLAPYNEQF
NA	TRBV30	TRBJ1-1	AWRPKMNTEAF
NA	TRBV12-3/TRBV12-4	TRBJ1-5	ASRPRTGRIQPQH
NA	TRBV4-3	TRBJ2-7	ASSQDLGNEQY
NA	TRBV6-2/TRBV6-3	TRBJ1-1	ASSYYSGRGAF
TRBD1	TRBV6-1	TRBJ1-5	ASSGQGVVGNQPQH
NA	TRBV6-6	TRBJ2-6	ASSSPGRTGANVLT
TRBD1	TRBV7-2	TRBJ2-7	ASSQGGTYEQY
TRBD1	TRBV4-2	TRBJ1-4	ASSQAGQVKNEKLF
NA	TRBV29-1	TRBJ1-5	SVRGANQPQH
TRBD2	TRBV5-4	TRBJ2-5	ASSLALRTSGYQETQY
TRBD1	TRBV5-4	TRBJ2-2	ASSLGTGGSGELF
NA	TRBV28	TRBJ1-2	ASSLMGSYT
TRBD2	TRBV6-2/TRBV6-3	TRBJ2-2	ASTLAGAVGELF
NA	TRBV7-8	TRBJ2-6	ASSADSLSGANVLT
NA	TRBV6-2/TRBV6-3	TRBJ1-2	ASSWGTARRYGYT
NA	TRBV12-3/TRBV12-4	TRBJ1-3	ASDLGGTIY
NA	TRBV23-1	TRBJ2-5	ASSQRGPQETQY
NA	TRBV19	TRBJ1-5	ASGGHKQPQH
TRBD2	TRBV5-4	TRBJ2-5	ASSLPGTSGSTETQY
NA	TRBV30	TRBJ1-4	AWTAGGQGKLF
NA	TRBV20-1	TRBJ1-1	SAREGGGIPEAF
NA	TRBV5-1	TRBJ2-5	ASSPGVRTQY
NA	TRBV29-1	TRBJ2-5	SVLDRDETQY
NA	TRBV5-4	TRBJ1-2	ASSTYLGAKGYT
NA	TRBV29-1	TRBJ2-4	SVRTDKNIQY
NA	TRBV12-3/TRBV12-4	TRBJ2-5	ASSFQGRSQETQY
NA	TRBV7-2	TRBJ1-2	ASSLMGGRFGGYT
NA	TRBV27	TRBJ2-1	ASSFWRGRGNEQF
NA	TRBV4-2	TRBJ2-3	ASRDGLITDTQY
NA	TRBV15	TRBJ1-5	ATSRGYILSNQPQH
TRBD2	TRBV9	TRBJ2-1	ASSSGLAGDEQF
TRBD2	TRBV2	TRBJ2-1	ASSPSGTVNEQF
NA	TRBV4-3	TRBJ2-2	ASSQNRGTGWVGTGELF
NA	TRBV3-1	TRBJ1-5	ASSQDPGFQPQH
NA	TRBV5-1	TRBJ2-7	ASRDIHEQY
NA	TRBV20-1	TRBJ1-5	SARGTGVLNQPQH
TRBD2	TRBV4-1	TRBJ2-7	ASSQDYGRTSYEQY
TRBD2	TRBV4-3	TRBJ2-1	ASSPFPSGSYNEQF
NA	TRBV6-1	TRBJ2-1	ASSVSGVEQF
NA	TRBV30	TRBJ1-1	AWSKTGFSEAF